This T cell receptor (beta chain) was sequenced for a study of blood T cell repertoires in COVID-19. This CDR3 comprises 12 residues. V was cut by 2 bases and J by 8 bases, with 6 bases left in between. Germline V CDR1 and CDR2: SNHLY, FYNNEI. Generated by immunoSEQ multiplex PCR, the TCRdb table keeps only in-frame clones and is missing some. The sample shows some 130,000 clones, about 86% of them seen only once. The rearrangement uses TRBV2 and TRBJ1-4; no firm D call. The specimen sequenced was PBMCs or T cells enriched from blood (not recorded which). This sequence originates from a woman aged 45-60 years who had recovered from COVID-19. The CDR3 sequence is CASSETREKLFF. The CDR3, as DNA: TGTGCCAGCAGTGAAACCCGGGAAAAACTGTTTTTT. Filled out from reference TRBV2 and TRBJ1-4, the complete variable domain reads EPEVTQTPSHQVTQMGQEVILRCVPISNHLYFYWYRQILGQKVEFLVSFYNNEISEKSEIFDDQFSVERPDGSNFTLKIRSTKLEDSAMYFCASSETREKLFFGSGTQLSVL.